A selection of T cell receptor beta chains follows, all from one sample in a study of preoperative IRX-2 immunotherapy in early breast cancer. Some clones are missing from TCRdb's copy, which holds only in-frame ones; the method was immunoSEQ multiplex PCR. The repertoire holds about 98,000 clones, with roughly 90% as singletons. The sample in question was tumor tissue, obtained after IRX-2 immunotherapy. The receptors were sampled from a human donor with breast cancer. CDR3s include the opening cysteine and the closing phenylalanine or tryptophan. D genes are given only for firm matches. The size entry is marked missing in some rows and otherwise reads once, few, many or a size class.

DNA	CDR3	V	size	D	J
TGTGCCAGCAGTATCGGGACAGGGTCTGGCGAGCAGTACTTC	CASSIGTGSGEQYF	TRBV7-6	-	TRBD1	TRBJ2-7
TGTGCCATCAGTGAGTCGCTTGACAGGGGTCATGGCTACACCTTC	CAISESLDRGHGYTF	TRBV10-3	-	TRBD1	TRBJ1-2
TGTGCCACCAGCCGAAGACCACTTTGGTCTGAAGCTTTCTTT	CATSRRPLWSEAFF	TRBV15	once	-	TRBJ1-1
TGTGCCAGCAGAGATGGACAGGGGGCAGGGCAGCCCCAGCATTTT	CASRDGQGAGQPQHF	TRBV7-5	few	-	TRBJ1-5
TGTGCCAGTAGCCCATCCCTTTCAAGTCAGCCCCAGCATTTT	CASSPSLSSQPQHF	TRBV19	-	-	TRBJ1-5
TGTGCCAGCAGCCCCCTCGGGTGGGGCAATCAGCCCCAGCATTTT	CASSPLGWGNQPQHF	TRBV11-3	-	-	TRBJ1-5
TGTGCCAGCAGTGCCCTCGGTCCCGAGGATGGAAACACCATATATTTT	CASSALGPEDGNTIYF	TRBV6-8	once	-	TRBJ1-3
TGCAGCGTTGGGGTCGGGGGTGGCAATCAGCCCCAGCATTTT	CSVGVGGGNQPQHF	TRBV29-1	-	-	TRBJ1-5
TGCAGCGTTGGTCGACAGTTGAACACTGAAGCTTTCTTT	CSVGRQLNTEAFF	TRBV29-1	-	-	TRBJ1-1
TGTGCCAGCAGTTACCGGGGACACCTTAATTCACCCCTCCACTTT	CASSYRGHLNSPLHF	TRBV6-8	-	-	TRBJ1-6
TGCGCCAGCAGTTCTGGGGGGGACCCAGCCCATGAGCAGTTCTTC	CASSSGGDPAHEQFF	TRBV5-1	-	TRBD2	TRBJ2-1
TGCGCCAGCAGCTTTGTCCCGGGACAGGGGGCAGGTGGAGAGACCCAGTACTTC	CASSFVPGQGAGGETQYF	TRBV5-1	-	TRBD1	TRBJ2-5
TGTGCCAGCAGCCAATCAGGGGGTTACTACAATGAGCAGTTCTTC	CASSQSGGYYNEQFF	TRBV7-6	-	TRBD1	TRBJ2-1
TGTGCCAGCTCCCAACAACCGGCCTCTGGAAACACCATATATTTT	CASSQQPASGNTIYF	TRBV6-8	-	-	TRBJ1-3
TGCGCCAGCAGGGGGACCGCGGACTCTTACGAGCAGTACTTC	CASRGTADSYEQYF	TRBV5-1	-	-	TRBJ2-7
TGTGCCAGTAGTATAGTATGGCACGCTGAAGCTTTCTTT	CASSIVWHAEAFF	TRBV19	-	-	TRBJ1-1
TGTGCCACCAGCAGACTGGACAGGGACTTGTACACTGAAGCTTTCTTT	CATSRLDRDLYTEAFF	TRBV15	-	TRBD1	TRBJ1-1
TGCGCCAGCAGCTTACCCTCCCCGACAGGCGGAGGAGGGGCCAACGTCCTGACTTTC	CASSLPSPTGGGGANVLTF	TRBV5-1	-	-	TRBJ2-6
TGCGCCAGCAGCTTGGCCCCCCAGGGGGATAATTCACCCCTCCACTTT	CASSLAPQGDNSPLHF	TRBV5-1	-	TRBD1	TRBJ1-6
TGTGCCAGCAGTGAATCGGGTTATGGGGCCAACGTCCTGACTTTC	CASSESGYGANVLTF	TRBV2	-	-	TRBJ2-6
TGTGCCAGCAGCTTATCTGGCGGGCAGTCGGCAGATACGCAGTATTTT	CASSLSGGQSADTQYF	TRBV7-5	-	-	TRBJ2-3
TGTGCCAGCAGCTCCCGACCACCAACTAGCGACTCAACCACAGATACGCAGTATTTT	CASSSRPPTSDSTTDTQYF	TRBV7-6	-	TRBD2	TRBJ2-3
TGCGCCAGCAGCCCATGGGGCAGGGAAGGTGGTCAGCCCCAGCATTTT	CASSPWGREGGQPQHF	TRBV5-1	-	-	TRBJ1-5
TGTGCCAGCAGCCACACCGGGACAGGGTATTACGAGCAGTACTTC	CASSHTGTGYYEQYF	TRBV28	once	TRBD1	TRBJ2-7
TGTGCCAGCAGCTCAAACAGGGGACCGAACACTGAAGCTTTCTTT	CASSSNRGPNTEAFF	TRBV7-1	-	TRBD1	TRBJ1-1
TGTGCCATCGGAACCTCCGGGACAGGGTTATACGAGCAGTACTTC	CAIGTSGTGLYEQYF	TRBV6-8	few	TRBD1	TRBJ2-7
TGTGCCAGCAGCCTCGAATCCGGGACACCAACACTCTTC	CASSLESGTPTLF	TRBV28	-	-	TRBJ1-2
TGCGCCAGCAGCCGGGGACAGGACTATTCCTACGAGCAGTACTTC	CASSRGQDYSYEQYF	TRBV5-1	-	TRBD1	TRBJ2-7
TGTGCCAGCACTAGACTAGCTACAGATACGCAGTATTTT	CASTRLATDTQYF	TRBV6-8	once	TRBD2	TRBJ2-3
TGTGCCTGGAGTGTAGGAGGGGCCGAGCAGTACTTC	CAWSVGGAEQYF	TRBV30	-	-	TRBJ2-7
TGTGCCAGTAGTATAGGGGCAGAGGGCTCCTACGAGCAGTACTTC	CASSIGAEGSYEQYF	TRBV19	-	-	TRBJ2-7
TGTGCCAGCTCATACAGGGAGAATAAGCCCCAGCATTTT	CASSYRENKPQHF	TRBV18	-	-	TRBJ1-5
TGTGCCAGCTCAGCTGGGACAGCGGATCAGCCCCAGCATTTT	CASSAGTADQPQHF	TRBV18	-	TRBD1	TRBJ1-5
TGTGCCAGCAACCCAGGGGACAGATCTAACTATGGCTACACCTTC	CASNPGDRSNYGYTF	TRBV7-6	few	TRBD1	TRBJ1-2
TGTGCCAGCAGTTCCCCAGCGCTCACAGATACGCAGTATTTT	CASSSPALTDTQYF	TRBV28	-	-	TRBJ2-3
TGTGCCAGCACCCTAGCGGGGTCAGAGACCCAGTACTTC	CASTLAGSETQYF	TRBV6-8	-	TRBD2	TRBJ2-5
TGTGCCAGCAGGAGGGAGGGCGGGACTGAAGCTTTCTTT	CASRREGGTEAFF	TRBV7-1	-	-	TRBJ1-1
TGTGCCAGCAGCGAAGGGGACCGCTCTTATGGCTACACCTTC	CASSEGDRSYGYTF	TRBV9	-	-	TRBJ1-2
TGCGCCAGCAGCAAACAGGGGGCGGCCAATGAGCAGTTCTTC	CASSKQGAANEQFF	TRBV5-1	-	TRBD1	TRBJ2-1
TGTGCCAGCAGTGCCCGACAGGGCCCGGGGGCCCAGTACTTC	CASSARQGPGAQYF	TRBV6-8	few	-	TRBJ2-5
TGTGCCAGCAGACGGGGAGGGACGGGGTCCTACGAGCAGTACTTC	CASRRGGTGSYEQYF	TRBV28	-	TRBD2	TRBJ2-7